This T cell receptor (beta chain) was observed in a study of cytomegalovirus exposure and HLA in healthy donors. The wider study: Earlier findings included approximately 120 million unique TCR beta sequences obtained from approximately 170 million T cells. Points from the study as a whole: An analysis done earlier found most TCR beta V segments productive about 87% or about 30% of the time.

Use of 60 Vbeta and 13 Jbeta primers characterized the PCR. This table comes from immunoSEQ multiplex PCR, and its TCRdb copy is limited to in-frame clones, with some not included. The data contain 150,000 to 200,000 clones, roughly four fifths of them singletons. In regard to this clone: What it recognizes is unknown.

This CDR3 has 14 amino acids. The V segment lost 9 bases and the J segment 5 bases; nucleotides outside the gene matches: 9. Per the germline V gene, CDR1 is LNHDA and CDR2 is SQIVND (reference sequence). The rearrangement uses TRBV19 and TRBJ1-5; 8 bases line up with TRBD1. Source material: PBMCs. The receptor comes from a man aged 50-59 years in good health and CMV-seropositive. This chain's CDR3 is CASKDREYHQPQHF. CDR3 nucleotide sequence: TGTGCCAGCAAGGACAGGGAGTACCATCAGCCCCAGCATTTT.